Below are 20 T cell receptor beta chains sequenced from a single sample in a study of blood T cell repertoires in COVID-19. Generated by immunoSEQ multiplex PCR, the TCRdb table keeps only in-frame clones and is missing some. This sample has about 110,000 clones, with 60% to 85% found just once. Input material: peripheral blood. All receptors come from a human donor with acute or convalescent COVID-19. The donor label of this sample is uncertain.

The chain has TRBV4-1 and TRBJ2-4; a weak D match, TRBD1 (6 bases). Germline V gene lookup returns CDR1 MGHRA and CDR2 YSYEKL. The CDR3 spans 15 residues. V lost 1 base and J 11 bases, leaving 18 bases between the germline ends. The CDR3 loop is CASSQGDGTTRLQYF. The DNA of the CDR3 is TGCGCCAGCAGCCAAGGGGATGGGACAACCCGTCTTCAGTACTTC.

The rearrangement links TRBV3-1 (or the pseudogene TRBV3-2) to TRBJ1-2, with D maybe TRBD1 (5 bases). Germline V gene sequence: CDR1 LGHDT, CDR2 YNNKEL (reference sequence). CDR3 size: 14 residues. Trimming cost V 5 bases and J 4 bases, with 14 bases left between them. CDR3 sequence: CASSTRVVGYGYTF. In DNA form, the CDR3 reads TGTGCCAGCAGCACCAGGGTAGTCGGCTATGGCTACACCTTC.

This chain uses TRBV11-2 with TRBJ1-6; TRBD1 matches at 10 bases. The junction had 1 base not matched to a gene; V was cut back by 5 bases and J by 9 bases. The germline V gene encodes CDR1 SGHAT and CDR2 FQNNGV. The CDR3 loop spans 13 amino acids. CDR3 nucleotides: TGTGCCAGCAGCCGGGACAGGGGTTCACCCCTCCACTTT. Its protein product is CASSRDRGSPLHF. Using reference TRBV11-2 and TRBJ1-6 for the parts outside the CDR3, the full variable domain is EAGVAQSPRYKIIEKRQSVAFWCNPISGHATLYWYQQILGQGPKLLIQFQNNGVVDDSQLPKDRFSAERLKGVDSTLKIQPAKLEDSAVYLCASSRDRGSPLHFGNGTRLTVT.

This chain joins TRBV7-3 and TRBJ1-4; D unclear. V dropped 5 bases and J dropped 7 bases, with 17 bases sitting between them. The CDR3 is 15 residues long. Germline assignment: CDR1 SGHTA and CDR2 FQGTGA. Written as DNA, the CDR3 is TGTGCCAGCAGCCAAAATATGGGAGGCAGTGAAAAACTGTTTTTT. Amino acids: CASSQNMGGSEKLFF.

This clone was observed a single time. The chain is built from TRBV9 and TRBJ2-2; D gene uncertain. This CDR3 has 13 residues. CDR1 and CDR2 (germline): SGDLS, YYNGEE. Trimming cost V 2 bases and J 4 bases, with 6 bases left between them. The CDR3 coding sequence is TGTGCCAGCAGCGTTTACACCACCGGGGAGCTGTTTTTT. Translation gives CASSVYTTGELFF.

This clone has a handful of counts. This rearrangement joins TRBV9 to TRBJ2-1, with a tentative D call TRBD1 (6 bases). V was clipped by 3 bases and J by 3 bases, with 13 bases between them. The germline V gene has CDR1 SGDLS and CDR2 YYNGEE. There are 15 residues in the CDR3. CDR3 region: CASSATLGGYNEQFF. The DNA of the CDR3 is TGTGCCAGCAGCGCAACCCTAGGGGGCTACAATGAGCAGTTCTTC.

The CDR3 DNA follows: TGTGCCAGCAGCCCTAACGGTGGAGTGAACACTGAAGCTTTCTTT. Amino acid sequence: CASSPNGGVNTEAFF. The chain recombines TRBV7-9 with TRBJ1-1; D is undetermined. The CDR3 runs 15 residues. The ends were cut back, 5 bases at V and 0 bases at J, with 13 bases in the middle. Germline loops: CDR1 SEHNR, CDR2 FQNEAQ (reference sequence).

The chain uses TRBV3-1 (or the pseudogene TRBV3-2) and TRBJ1-1; 8 positions agree with TRBD1. Germline lookup yields CDR1 LGHDT and CDR2 YNNKEL (reference sequence). The V and J ends lost 2 bases and 3 bases, in that order; junction bases with no gene match: 5. The CDR3 is made up of 15 amino acids. CDR3 coding DNA: TGTGCCAGCAGCCAATACAGGGGGGAGTACACTGAAGCTTTCTTT. Translating gives CASSQYRGEYTEAFF.

This chain joins TRBV3-1 (or the pseudogene TRBV3-2) and TRBJ1-1; D gene ambiguous. Germline CDR1 LGHDT, CDR2 YNNKEL (reference sequence). V was trimmed by 6 bases and J by 2 bases, leaving 13 bases between them. This CDR3 region has 14 residues. CDR3 nucleotide sequence: TGTGCCAGCAGGCGTGACAATATAAACACTGAAGCTTTCTTT. This gives the protein CASRRDNINTEAFF.

The chain couples TRBV2 to TRBJ2-2, with 9 bases aligning to TRBD2. The V gene end was trimmed by 6 bases and the J gene end by 4 bases; junction bases not matched to a gene: 15. CDR1 is SNHLY, CDR2 FYNNEI, per germline. This CDR3 has 18 residues. CDR3 protein: CASRTRVRGGSGTGELFF. The CDR3 coding sequence is TGTGCCAGCAGAACTCGCGTGCGGGGGGGCTCGGGCACCGGGGAGCTGTTTTTT.

The sample holds a few counts of this clone. This rearrangement joins TRBV7-9 to TRBJ1-6; maybe TRBD1 (5 bases). CDR1 and CDR2 (germline): SEHNR, FQNEAQ (reference sequence). CDR3 length: 13 residues. V lost 5 bases and J 8 bases, leaving 10 bases between the germline ends. CDR3 nucleotides: TGTGCCAGCAGCCCCGGAGGGGATTCACCCCTCCACTTT. Residues: CASSPGGDSPLHF. The variable domain in full, with the rest retrieved from reference TRBV7-9 and TRBJ1-6, is DTGVSQNPRHKITKRGQNVTFRCDPISEHNRLYWYRQTLGQGPEFLTYFQNEAQLEKSRLLSDRFSAERPKGSFSTLEIQRTEQGDSAMYLCASSPGGDSPLHFGNGTRLTVT.

The chain has TRBV18 and TRBJ2-1, with 7 bases fitting TRBD2. The CDR3 length is 15 residues. V dropped 8 bases and J dropped 1; count of bases not matched to a gene: 8. CDR1 KGHSH and CDR2 LQKENI come from the germline V gene. This CDR3 reads CASPGGGMSYNEQFF. DNA of the CDR3: TGTGCCAGCCCCGGGGGAGGGATGTCCTACAATGAGCAGTTCTTC.

Here the CDR3 DNA reads TGTGCCAGCAGAAGTCAGGGGGCGGGTAATTCACCCCTCCACTTT. Translating it yields CASRSQGAGNSPLHF. The chain has TRBV2 and TRBJ1-6, with 8 bases identical to TRBD1. This CDR3 is built from 15 residues. With 6 bases clipped from V and 6 bases from J, the junction kept 7 bases outside the gene matches. Germline V gene sequence: CDR1 SNHLY, CDR2 FYNNEI.

Points on this clone: The junction differs from germline at one of its ends, possibly a read error. The CDR3 sequence: CATRGALPETQHF. The DNA for the CDR3 is TGTGCCACCCGTGGGGCACTCCCGGAGACCCAGCACTTC. V usage is TRBV12-3 or TRBV12-4 and J usage is TRBJ2-5; perhaps TRBD1 as D (5 bases). The CDR3 consists of 13 residues.

This clone was seen only once. The CDR3 bases are TGTGCCAGCAGCCCCCGGGAGGCGGCGGGACTGGTGACCCAGTACTTC. Its translation: CASSPREAAGLVTQYF. The V and J genes are TRBV7-8 and TRBJ2-5; 7 nucleotides agree with TRBD2. Germline CDR1 and CDR2: SGHVS and FQNEAQ. There are 16 residues in the CDR3. Trimming cost V 5 bases and J 7 bases; bases outside gene matches: 16.

The V call is TRBV30, the J call TRBJ1-2, with TRBD1 as a possible D gene (6 bases). The length of the CDR3 is 15 residues. Germline V lookup: CDR1 GTSNPN, CDR2 SVGIG (reference sequence). V was clipped by 3 bases and J by 0 bases, with 14 bases between them. In DNA form, the CDR3 reads TGTGCCTGGAGCGAGACAGGCCGTGCTAACTATGGCTACACCTTC. This gives the protein CAWSETGRANYGYTF.

This chain links TRBV6-5 with TRBJ1-5; weak D call: TRBD1 (6 bases). The V gene's germline CDR1 is MNHEY and CDR2 SVGAGI. The V and J ends lost 5 bases and 4 bases respectively, with 15 bases between them. The CDR3 extends over 15 amino acids. The CDR3 DNA reads as TGTGCCAGCAGTATGACAGGCGGCTTAAATCAGCCCCAGCATTTT. This sequence encodes CASSMTGGLNQPQHF.

The chain joins TRBV11-2 to TRBJ1-2; D is possibly TRBD1 (5 bases). The ends were cut back, 4 bases at V and 3 bases at J, with 9 bases in the middle. The germline CDR1 and CDR2 sequences are SGHAT and FQNNGV. The CDR3 is 13 residues long. Here the CDR3 DNA reads TGTGCCAGCAGCTGGCAGGGTGACTATGGCTACACCTTC. Its protein is CASSWQGDYGYTF.

The chain links TRBV5-1 to TRBJ2-1; D possibly corresponds to TRBD2 (5 bases). Germline V gene lookup returns CDR1 SGHRS and CDR2 YFSETQ. This CDR3 has 13 residues. V was shortened by 0 bases and J by 9 bases, with 10 bases between the two germline ends. CDR3 sequence: CASSLGGRREQFF. The CDR3, as DNA: TGCGCCAGCAGCTTGGGAGGGCGTCGTGAGCAGTTCTTC.

This clone was seen just once. J is TRBJ1-6 and V is TRBV19, with TRBD1 as a possible D gene (5 bases). The CDR3 is 15 residues long. Trimming left V 7 bases short and J 3 bases short, with 13 bases between. The V gene's germline CDR1 is LNHDA and CDR2 SQIVND (reference sequence). Here the CDR3 reads CASNSEGLYNSPLHF. The CDR3, as DNA: TGTGCCAGTAATTCGGAGGGGCTCTATAATTCACCCCTCCACTTT.